These 20 T cell receptor beta chains came from one sample sequenced in a study of T cell responses to AZD1222 COVID-19 vaccine. Here immunoSEQ multiplex PCR was the method, and the copy in TCRdb shows in-frame clones only, minus some. This table has around 150,000 clones, around 94% appearing once. Sequenced here: peripheral blood, sampled 28 days after the second AZD1222 dose. The receptor source for this set is an adult who received the AZD1222 COVID-19 vaccine.

The chain uses TRBV5-4 and TRBJ1-2; D is uncertain. V dropped 3 bases and J dropped 6 bases, with 12 bases sitting between them. CDR1 and CDR2 (germline): SGHNT, YYREEE (reference sequence). This CDR3 is built from 13 residues. CDR3 DNA sequence: TGTGCCAGCAGCTCCCCGGGGAGAAATGGCTACACCTTC. Its protein product is CASSSPGRNGYTF.

The gene calls are TRBV12-3 or TRBV12-4 and TRBJ1-2, with D uncertain. V was clipped by 3 bases and J by 4 bases, with 6 bases between them. The length of the CDR3 is 12 residues. The CDR3 bases are TGTGCCAGCAGTTTCGGCACCTATGGCTACACCTTC. Protein: CASSFGTYGYTF.

The J gene is TRBJ1-4, the V gene TRBV10-3; D is perhaps TRBD1 (5 bases). CDR3 length equals 14 residues. Germline V gene data show CDR1 as ENHRY and CDR2 as SYGVKD. Trimming left V 0 bases short and J 3 bases short, with 5 bases between. CDR3 loop: CAISESTANEKLFF. The CDR3 DNA is TGTGCCATCAGTGAGTCGACAGCTAATGAAAAACTGTTTTTT.

V is TRBV3-1 (or the pseudogene TRBV3-2) and J is TRBJ1-4; D is perhaps TRBD1 (6 bases). The CDR3 runs 14 residues. V dropped 4 bases and J dropped 8 bases, with 14 bases sitting between them. Per the germline V gene, CDR1 is LGHDT and CDR2 is YNNKEL (reference sequence). In nucleotides, the CDR3 is TGTGCCAGCAGCCCTACAGGGTTAGACGAAAAACTGTTTTTT. Amino acids: CASSPTGLDEKLFF.

The rearrangement joins TRBV7-9 to TRBJ2-3; no definite D call. CDR3 size: 15 residues. Germline V gene lookup returns CDR1 SEHNR and CDR2 FQNEAQ (reference sequence). V was shortened by 1 base and J by 4 bases, with 12 bases between the two germline ends. CDR3: CASSLESTRSDTQYF. The CDR3 DNA reads TGTGCCAGCAGCTTAGAGTCCACACGGTCAGATACGCAGTATTTT.

The chain links TRBV12-3 or TRBV12-4 to TRBJ1-1; D not resolved. The CDR3 totals 13 residues. Trimming cost V 7 bases and J 1 base, with 10 bases left between them. The CDR3 DNA sequence: TGTGCCAGCAACATCAGACGGAACACTGAAGCTTTCTTT. Translation: CASNIRRNTEAFF.

In this sample, this clone turned up once. The V gene is TRBV5-1, the J gene TRBJ2-7; no definite D call. V was trimmed by 4 bases and J by 0 bases, leaving 8 bases between them. Germline values: CDR1 SGHRS, CDR2 YFSETQ. This CDR3 is built from 13 residues. The CDR3 DNA follows: TGCGCCAGCAGCCCTCCAGCCTCCTACGAGCAGTACTTC. Amino acids: CASSPPASYEQYF. Full variable domain (missing parts from reference TRBV5-1 and TRBJ2-7): KAGVTQTPRYLIKTRGQQVTLSCSPISGHRSVSWYQQTPGQGLQFLFEYFSETQRNKGNFPGRFSGRQFSNSRSEMNVSTLELGDSALYLCASSPPASYEQYFGPGTRLTVT.

In nucleotides, the CDR3 is TGTGCCAGCAGTCTCTTAAGCCCGACGGATGAGCAGTTCTTC. It codes for CASSLLSPTDEQFF. The chain uses TRBV28 and TRBJ2-1; D is ambiguous. CDR1 and CDR2 (germline): MDHEN, SYDVKM. The CDR3 has 14 amino acids. The V end was cut by 5 bases, the J end by 8 bases, with 16 bases between.

The chain carries TRBV15 and TRBJ2-1; 12 positions match TRBD2. V trimming: 5 bases; J trimming: 6 bases; junction bases outside the gene matches: 8. Germline CDR1 LNHNV, CDR2 YYDKDF (reference sequence). The CDR3 totals 16 residues. The CDR3 spells CATSGILAGGPNEQFF. The DNA of the CDR3 is TGTGCCACCAGCGGAATCCTAGCGGGAGGGCCCAATGAGCAGTTCTTC.

The V call is TRBV9, the J call TRBJ1-2; the D is unclear. Germline CDR1 and CDR2: SGDLS and YYNGEE. CDR3 length equals 16 residues. V lost 0 bases and J lost 6, with 18 bases in between. The CDR3 nucleotides read TGTGCCAGCAGCGTAGGGCGAGGGATCTTGGGCAATGGCTACACCTTC. It is translated as CASSVGRGILGNGYTF.

The chain uses TRBV9 and TRBJ1-1; a possible D gene is TRBD1 (5 bases). This CDR3 has 14 amino acids. Trimming shortened V by 6 bases and J by 4 bases, and 16 bases separated the two germline ends. Germline V CDR1 and CDR2: SGDLS, YYNGEE. Here the CDR3 DNA reads TGTGCCAGCACGGCGGGGGGTGGAGGCACTGAAGCTTTCTTT. Protein product: CASTAGGGGTEAFF. The entire variable domain, with the rest obtained from reference TRBV9 and TRBJ1-1, is as follows: DSGVTQTPKHLITATGQRVTLRCSPRSGDLSVYWYQQSLDQGLQFLIQYYNGEERAKGNILERFSAQQFPDLHSELNLSSLELGDSALYFCASTAGGGGTEAFFGQGTRLTVV.

This chain joins TRBV27 and TRBJ2-1, with D unclear. Trimming took 3 bases from V and 4 from J, leaving 10 bases between them. Germline V lookup: CDR1 MNHEY, CDR2 SMNVEV (reference sequence). The CDR3 spans 14 residues. The CDR3 loop is CASSLAWNYNEQFF. The DNA for the CDR3 is TGTGCCAGCAGTTTGGCGTGGAATTACAATGAGCAGTTCTTC.

The chain is built from TRBV4-1 and TRBJ2-3; D is undetermined. Germline V gene sequence: CDR1 MGHRA, CDR2 YSYEKL. Trimming removed 3 bases at V and 2 bases at J, with 9 bases between. The CDR3 is made up of 14 amino acids. CDR3 sequence (DNA): TGCGCCAGCAGCCAGGCAGGATTCACAGATACGCAGTATTTT. This gives the protein CASSQAGFTDTQYF.

The genes are TRBV9 and TRBJ2-3, with TRBD2 matching 9 bases. J was trimmed by 4 bases and V by 7 bases; bases with no gene match: 7. Germline V gene sequence: CDR1 SGDLS, CDR2 YYNGEE. The CDR3 totals 14 residues. The CDR3 DNA reads TGTGCCAGCTCCGCGGGAGGGGAAGCAGATACGCAGTATTTT. Encoded protein: CASSAGGEADTQYF.

This clone has a handful of counts. This chain uses TRBV30 with TRBJ2-7; TRBD1 might be the D (6 bases). Germline V gives CDR1 GTSNPN, CDR2 SVGIG (reference sequence). Between the trimmed V and J ends, which lost 5 bases and 3 bases, there was a span of 11 bases. This CDR3 has 12 residues. CDR3 sequence: CAWGRGGYEQYF. The CDR3 DNA is TGTGCCTGGGGGCGAGGGGGCTACGAGCAGTACTTC.

This chain links TRBV6-5 with TRBJ2-4; 10 bases match TRBD2. The CDR3 is 14 amino acids. Germline V gene sequence: CDR1 MNHEY, CDR2 SVGAGI. J gave up 8 bases and V 10 bases, and 11 bases lay outside the gene matches. The CDR3 here is CATALAGLGDIQYF. The DNA for the CDR3 is TGTGCCACCGCACTAGCGGGATTGGGGGACATTCAGTACTTC.

This clone was recorded only once. This chain uses TRBV7-2 with TRBJ2-7; TRBD1 matches at 7 bases. The CDR3 runs 15 residues. The germline gives CDR1 SGHTA, CDR2 FQGNSA. V lost 2 bases to trimming and J lost 4 bases; unmatched junction nucleotides: 8. The CDR3 loop reads CASSLRGSRGYEQYF. The CDR3 DNA is TGTGCCAGCAGCTTACGGGGATCCAGGGGGTACGAGCAGTACTTC. Together with reference TRBV7-2 and TRBJ2-7, the CDR3 gives the full variable domain: GAGVSQSPSNKVTEKGKDVELRCDPISGHTALYWYRQSLGQGLEFLIYFQGNSAPDKSGLPSDRFSAERTGGSVSTLTIQRTQQEDSAVYLCASSLRGSRGYEQYFGPGTRLTVT.

The V and J genes are TRBV9 and TRBJ1-6; D remains ambiguous. Per the germline V gene, CDR1 is SGDLS and CDR2 is YYNGEE. The germline V and J ends were trimmed by 0 bases and 11 bases, with 15 bases remaining between them. This CDR3 comprises 15 residues. The CDR3 loop is CASSVAGDTGTPLHF. CDR3 nucleotide sequence: TGTGCCAGCAGCGTAGCGGGCGATACCGGTACACCCCTCCACTTT.

A single count supports this clone. The chain recombines TRBV6-1 with TRBJ1-2; D unresolved. In germline, CDR1 is MNHNS, CDR2 SASEGT. V gave up 1 base and J gave up 7 bases, with 4 bases separating them. The CDR3 length is 11 residues. CDR3 DNA sequence: TGTGCCAGCAGTGAAGTGGTTGGCTACACCTTC. Its protein is CASSEVVGYTF.

This chain connects TRBV5-6 to TRBJ2-1; 12 nucleotides match TRBD2. CDR3 length: 16 amino acids. Germline CDR1 reads SGHDT; CDR2 reads YYEEEE. Losses at the gene ends were 0 bases for V and 8 bases for J; bases not matched to a gene: 6. CDR3 sequence: CASSLVTSGRVYEQFF. The CDR3 bases are TGTGCCAGCAGCTTGGTGACTAGCGGGAGAGTGTATGAGCAGTTCTTC.